This record covers a single T cell receptor beta chain. Its antigen is undetermined. TCRdb used MiXCR to reprocess the reads, holding one entry per CDR3 protein. The sample includes 550,000 to 700,000 distinct CDR3 sequences, 40% of them seen just once. The V gene end was trimmed by 5 bases and the J gene end by 4 bases; junction bases not matched to a gene: 10. This CDR3 has 15 residues. Germline assignment: CDR1 SGHTA and CDR2 FQGNSA. The sample belongs to a study of T cell repertoires in cytomegalovirus infection. Turning to the study itself: Recently identified HLA-C-restricted CMV epitopes were used, and well-studied HLA-B-restricted CMV epitopes were used as well. From public TCR beta signatures came an indication of both CMV infection and matching HLA type.

The sequences come from cultured PBMCs, collected from culture after CMV antigen stimulation. This receptor was obtained from a human donor in good health (CMV status not recorded). Some clones in this sample may be carry-over from other donors' samples. This rearrangement joins TRBV7-2 to TRBJ2-7; TRBD2 matches at 8 bases. The CDR3 DNA is TGTGCCAGCAGCATTGGGCGGGAGGTTTTATACGAGCAGTACTTC. Its translation: CASSIGREVLYEQYF. Supplemented by reference TRBV7-2 and TRBJ2-7, the full variable domain reads GAGVSQSPSNKVTEKGKDVELRCDPISGHTALYWYRQSLGQGLEFLIYFQGNSAPDKSGLPSDRFSAERTGGSVSTLTIQRTQQEDSAVYLCASSIGREVLYEQYFGPGTRLTVT.